Presented here are 3 T cell receptor beta chains from one specimen sequenced in a study of CD8 T cells in ankylosing spondylitis. A single record per CDR3 protein comes from TCRdb applying MiXCR to the 5' RACE reads. This sample has 750,000 to 850,000 distinct CDR3 sequences, with about 11% found just once. Overall study results and limits: Seemingly characteristic of ankylosing spondylitis blood was a TCR beta motif consisting of about 8 highly homologous variants.

These TCRs are of unknown antigen specificity. Sequenced input: blood, either unsorted or a sorted T cell fraction (not recorded which). The receptors were gathered from a male donor with ankylosing spondylitis.

This chain's CDR3 is CASSSGQMQYF. The CDR3 DNA reads TGCGCCAGCAGCTCGGGACAGATGCAGTACTTC. This sequence joins TRBV5-1 and TRBJ2-7, with 7 bases that match TRBD1. Germline V lookup: CDR1 SGHRS, CDR2 YFSETQ. The CDR3 is 11 amino acids. With V trimmed by 3 bases and J by 9 bases, 3 bases remained unmatched.

This clonotype was counted many times. This chain links TRBV20-1 with TRBJ2-3; 7 nucleotides align to TRBD2. Germline values: CDR1 DFQATT, CDR2 SNEGSKA (reference sequence). The V gene end was trimmed by 6 bases and the J gene end by 1 base; junction bases not matched to a gene: 10. The CDR3 runs 15 residues. The CDR3 DNA sequence: TGCAGTGCCCTCGAGACTAGCAGTGGCACAGATACGCAGTATTTT. Protein sequence: CSALETSSGTDTQYF.

This clonotype was recorded many times. The chain couples TRBV6-5 to TRBJ2-5; D uncertain. V was trimmed by 8 bases and J by 5 bases, leaving 21 bases between them. The germline CDR1 and CDR2 sequences are MNHEY and SVGAGI. The CDR3 covers 15 residues. The CDR3 region is CASSYRVGLGETQYF. The CDR3 DNA is TGTGCCAGCTCTTACCGGGTAGGCTTGGGCGAGACCCAGTACTTC.